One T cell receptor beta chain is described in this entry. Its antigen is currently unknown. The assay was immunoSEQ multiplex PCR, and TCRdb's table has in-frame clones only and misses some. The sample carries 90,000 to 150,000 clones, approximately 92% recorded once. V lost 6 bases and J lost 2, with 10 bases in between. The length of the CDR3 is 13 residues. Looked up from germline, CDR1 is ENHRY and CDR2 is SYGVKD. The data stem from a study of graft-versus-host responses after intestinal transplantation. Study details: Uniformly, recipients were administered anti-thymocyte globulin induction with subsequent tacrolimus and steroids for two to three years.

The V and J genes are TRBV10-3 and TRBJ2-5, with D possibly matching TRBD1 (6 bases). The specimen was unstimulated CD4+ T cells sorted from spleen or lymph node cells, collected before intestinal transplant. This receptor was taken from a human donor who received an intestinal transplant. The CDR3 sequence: CAIRATGQETQYF. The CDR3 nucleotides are TGTGCCATCAGGGCGACAGGACAAGAGACCCAGTACTTC.